These T cell receptor beta chains were read from a single sample in a study of spatial heterogeneity in lung cancer. TCRdb ran MiXCR on the 5' RACE reads and lists one entry per CDR3 protein. In the table there are tens of thousands of distinct CDR3 sequences, 19% of which are singletons. Here the sequenced sample was PBMCs, taken at follow-up. Every receptor here comes from a male donor with early-stage non-small cell lung cancer. The CDR3 runs from the conserved cysteine through the conserved F or W. The D gene is left open where the match is weak. Clone size is not always given. Where it is, it says once, few, many or a class for expanded clones.

TRBV23-1,NA,NA,TRBJ2-3,CARKGTIVSSTDTQYF,TGCGCTAGGAAAGGGACCATTGTTTCTAGCACAGATACGCAGTATTTT
TRBV2,NA,NA,TRBJ2-6,CASSDSHSGANVLTF,TGTGCCAGCAGTGACAGTCACTCTGGGGCCAACGTCCTGACTTTC
TRBV11-2,NA,few,TRBJ2-2,CASSPTGELFF,TGTGCCAGCAGCCCGACCGGGGAGCTGTTTTTT
TRBV19,NA,few,TRBJ1-2,CASWDGQGYTF,TGTGCCAGTTGGGACGGTCAGGGCTACACCTTC
TRBV19,NA,few,TRBJ2-7,CASSKQATYEQYF,TGTGCCAGTAGTAAACAGGCTACCTACGAGCAGTACTTC
TRBV5-5,NA,NA,TRBJ1-6,CASSLDRANSPLHF,TGTGCCAGCAGCTTGGACAGGGCGAATTCACCCCTCCACTTT
TRBV20-1,TRBD2,once,TRBJ2-3,CSASRTGLETDTQYF,TGCAGTGCTAGTAGGACGGGACTAGAAACAGATACGCAGTATTTT
TRBV25-1,TRBD1,NA,TRBJ1-5,CASNRGRGDQPQHF,TGTGCCAGCAACAGGGGCAGGGGTGATCAGCCCCAGCATTTT
TRBV6-1,NA,few,TRBJ1-3,CASSEKRAGRVSAF,TGTGCCAGCAGTGAAAAGAGGGCGGGCAGAGTCTCAGCCTTT
TRBV2,TRBD1,few,TRBJ2-3,CASSRDRGSDTQYF,TGTGCCAGCAGCAGGGACAGAGGGTCAGATACGCAGTATTTT
TRBV4-1,NA,few,TRBJ2-1,CASSQDYNEQFF,TGCGCCAGCAGCCAAGACTACAATGAGCAGTTCTTC
TRBV24-1,TRBD2,once,TRBJ2-1,CATSDPDLAGVGNEQFF,TGTGCCACCAGTGATCCAGATCTAGCGGGGGTCGGGAATGAGCAGTTCTTC
TRBV2,NA,many,TRBJ1-5,CASTIGSSGQPQHF,TGTGCCAGCACGATAGGCAGCAGCGGTCAGCCCCAGCATTTT
TRBV2,TRBD1,few,TRBJ2-7,CASRARDRVHEQYF,TGTGCCAGCAGGGCCCGAGACAGGGTACACGAGCAGTACTTC
TRBV5-1,NA,many,TRBJ1-3,CASSLDGSSGNTIYF,TGTGCCAGCAGTTTGGACGGAAGCTCTGGAAACACCATATATTTT
TRBV7-8,TRBD1,NA,TRBJ2-1,CASSLANRGLEQFF,TGTGCCAGCAGCTTAGCGAACAGGGGGCTTGAGCAGTTCTTC
TRBV14,TRBD2,NA,TRBJ2-3,CASSQGLAGGLITDTQYF,TGTGCCAGCAGCCAAGGACTAGCGGGAGGACTAATCACAGATACGCAGTATTTT
TRBV29-1,NA,many,TRBJ2-3,CSVEEGGLRTDTQYF,TGCAGCGTTGAAGAAGGGGGGCTCCGCACAGATACGCAGTATTTT
TRBV7-9,TRBD2,NA,TRBJ2-1,CASSPLGWRGSSYNEQFF,TGTGCCAGCAGCCCTTTAGGGTGGCGGGGGAGCTCCTACAATGAGCAGTTCTTC
TRBV5-6,TRBD2,NA,TRBJ2-2,CASSKGLAFGELFF,TGTGCCAGCAGCAAGGGACTAGCCTTCGGGGAGCTGTTTTTT
TRBV5-1,NA,many,TRBJ1-3,CASSLGDVDTIYF,TGCGCCAGCAGCTTGGGTGATGTGGACACCATATATTTT
TRBV19,NA,many,TRBJ2-5,CASSTNPTGTGKTQYF,TGTGCCAGTAGTACAAACCCGACAGGGACTGGAAAGACCCAGTACTTC
TRBV6-2/TRBV6-3,NA,NA,TRBJ2-2,CASSYPGGGPGELFF,TGTGCCAGCAGTTATCCGGGGGGCGGTCCCGGGGAGCTGTTTTTT
TRBV20-1,NA,few,TRBJ1-2,CSAEGGNYGYTF,TGCAGTGCCGAAGGGGGTAACTATGGCTACACCTTC
TRBV5-1,TRBD1,few,TRBJ2-1,CASSLEDRGYGEQFF,TGCGCCAGCAGCTTGGAGGACAGGGGGTACGGTGAGCAGTTCTTC
TRBV19,NA,NA,TRBJ1-2,CASSTGTYGYTF,TGTGCCAGTAGTACAGGGACCTATGGCTACACCTTC
TRBV19,NA,NA,TRBJ2-3,CASRTASTDTQYF,TGTGCCAGTAGGACGGCTAGCACAGATACGCAGTATTTT
TRBV7-8,TRBD1,NA,TRBJ1-6,CASSVDRSNSPLHF,TGTGCCAGCAGCGTGGACAGGAGTAATTCACCCCTCCACTTT
TRBV4-3,NA,many,TRBJ2-1,CASSQDSWNEQFF,TGCGCCAGCAGCCAAGATTCATGGAATGAGCAGTTCTTC
TRBV6-6,TRBD1,few,TRBJ1-5,CASRYRGGNQPQHF,TGTGCCAGCAGATACAGGGGAGGAAATCAGCCCCAGCATTTT
TRBV20-1,TRBD1,NA,TRBJ1-1,CSARDVQGSALNTEAFF,TGCAGTGCTAGAGATGTACAGGGGTCGGCCCTGAACACTGAAGCTTTCTTT
TRBV7-2,TRBD2,NA,TRBJ2-1,CASSFGTSGRRLGNEQFF,TGTGCCAGCAGCTTTGGGACTAGCGGGAGGAGGTTGGGCAATGAGCAGTTCTTC
TRBV7-9,NA,few,TRBJ1-2,CASSAPNLRGANYGYTF,TGTGCCAGCAGCGCCCCGAACCTAAGGGGAGCTAACTATGGCTACACCTTC
TRBV6-1,NA,NA,TRBJ1-1,CASSEWPEAEAFF,TGTGCCAGCAGTGAATGGCCAGAAGCAGAAGCTTTCTTT
TRBV10-3,NA,many,TRBJ2-3,CAISESVGFTDTQYF,TGTGCCATCAGTGAGTCCGTCGGATTCACAGATACGCAGTATTTT
TRBV12-3/TRBV12-4,NA,NA,TRBJ1-1,CASSLREGGPAVAFF,TGTGCCAGCTCTTTAAGAGAGGGAGGACCCGCGGTGGCTTTCTTT
TRBV6-5,NA,few,TRBJ1-2,CASRSPSYGYTF,TGTGCCAGCCGGTCCCCCTCCTATGGCTACACCTTC
TRBV27,TRBD1,NA,TRBJ2-5,CAGDPGQQETQYF,TGTGCCGGGGATCCGGGACAGCAAGAGACCCAGTACTTC
TRBV6-5,NA,few,TRBJ2-2,CASSYRDTGELFF,TGTGCCAGCAGTTACAGGGATACCGGGGAGCTGTTTTTT
TRBV7-3,TRBD2,NA,TRBJ2-1,CASSLEAGVYNEQFF,TGTGCCAGCAGCTTAGAAGCGGGAGTTTACAATGAGCAGTTCTTC
TRBV12-3/TRBV12-4,NA,NA,TRBJ2-1,CASTPGTEQFF,TGTGCCAGCACCCCGGGGACTGAGCAGTTCTTC
TRBV10-1,NA,few,TRBJ2-3,CASSGVRDTDTQYF,TGCGCCAGCAGTGGAGTCAGGGACACAGATACGCAGTATTTT
TRBV10-3,NA,few,TRBJ1-5,CAAQSGAGQPQHF,TGTGCCGCTCAAAGCGGGGCCGGTCAGCCCCAGCATTTT
TRBV2,NA,few,TRBJ2-1,CASRAEPFSYNEQFF,TGTGCCAGCAGGGCGGAACCATTCTCCTACAATGAGCAGTTCTTC
TRBV20-1,NA,few,TRBJ2-2,CSARPDSSFTGELFF,TGCAGTGCACGTCCCGACAGTTCATTCACCGGGGAGCTGTTTTTT
TRBV7-2,NA,many,TRBJ1-2,CASSLDPGYYGYTF,TGTGCCAGCAGCTTAGATCCGGGTTACTATGGCTACACCTTC
TRBV20-1,NA,NA,TRBJ2-2,CSARDSTGELFF,TGCAGTGCTAGAGATTCCACCGGGGAGCTGTTTTTT
TRBV15,TRBD1,few,TRBJ2-6,CATSRDLWDRTSGANVLTF,TGTGCCACCAGCAGAGATCTGTGGGACAGGACCTCTGGGGCCAACGTCCTGACTTTC